This TCR beta chain was sequenced during a study of Graves' ophthalmopathy and Graves' hyperthyroidism. In the study overall: Peripheral blood was gathered at the point of initial diagnosis, before any treatment started.

Germline assignment: CDR1 SGHVS and CDR2 FQNEAQ. This CDR3 region has 12 residues. V dropped 1 base and J dropped 11 bases, with 9 bases sitting between them. As the template, RNA transcripts were used to amplify TCR beta CDR3 regions. First-round RT-PCR relied on HTBI primers, and a second-round multiplex PCR came next. TCRdb reanalysed the multiplex PCR reads using MiXCR and keeps one entry per CDR3 protein. The sample holds about 660,000 distinct CDR3 sequences, 35% to 45% seen once. Sequenced: peripheral blood. The gene calls are TRBV7-8 and TRBJ1-5; D unresolved. This clonotype originated in an adult man with Graves' ophthalmopathy. CDR3 amino acids: CASSLVLKTQHF. In nucleotides, the CDR3 is TGTGCCAGCAGCTTAGTTCTTAAGACCCAGCATTTT.